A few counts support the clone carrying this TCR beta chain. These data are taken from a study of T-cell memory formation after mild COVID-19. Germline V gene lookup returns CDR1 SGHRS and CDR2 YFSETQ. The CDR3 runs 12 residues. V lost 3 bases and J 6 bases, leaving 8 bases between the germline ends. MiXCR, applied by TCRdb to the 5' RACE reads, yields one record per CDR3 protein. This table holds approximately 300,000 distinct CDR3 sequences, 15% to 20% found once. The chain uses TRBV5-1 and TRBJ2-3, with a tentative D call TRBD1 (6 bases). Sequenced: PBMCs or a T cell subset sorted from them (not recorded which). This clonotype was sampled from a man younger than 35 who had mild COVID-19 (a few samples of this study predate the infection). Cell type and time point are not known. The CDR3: CASSSDRDTQYF. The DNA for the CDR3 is TGCGCCAGCAGCTCTGACAGGGATACGCAGTATTTT.